Below are 2 T cell receptor beta chains sequenced from a single sample in a study of T-cell reconstitution after alpha-beta-depleted transplantation in children. Unique molecular identifiers featured in how the TCRbeta library was prepared. MiXCR, run by TCRdb on the PCR reads, gives a single entry per CDR3 protein. Here the sample spans about 190,000 distinct CDR3 sequences, approximately 6.8% being singletons. The sequences come from PBMCs from the stem cell graft donor, collected from the stem cell graft. The origin of the receptors is a human donor who donated a stem cell graft to a child with Wiskott-Aldrich syndrome.

This clonotype was counted many times. This chain joins TRBV20-1 and TRBJ1-1; D remains ambiguous. Trimming left V 5 bases short and J 0 bases short, with 7 bases between. The CDR3 length is 12 residues. Germline CDR1 is DFQATT and CDR2 is SNEGSKA (reference sequence). Here the CDR3 DNA reads TGCAGTGCTCCTCGAATGAACACTGAAGCTTTCTTT. It is translated as CSAPRMNTEAFF.

There are many counts of this clonotype. The chain has TRBV12-3 or TRBV12-4 and TRBJ2-1, with D possibly TRBD1 on 5 matching bases. V shed 6 bases and J shed 6 bases, with 12 bases lying between them. The CDR3 length is 13 residues. CDR3 amino acids: CASSHPGFNEQFF. CDR3 nucleotides: TGTGCCAGCAGCCACCCAGGGTTCAATGAGCAGTTCTTC.